The sequence of this TCR beta chain was determined in a study of blood T cell repertoires in COVID-19. Original handling: Using reference gene primer amplification, nucleated cell counts were estimated. Here immunoSEQ multiplex PCR was the method, and the copy in TCRdb shows in-frame clones only, minus some. D and trimming were read from the DNA, whereas the V and J calls and clone size are those reported in that table. The sample lists about 23,000 clones, just over 90% seen once, with roughly 7.4% in the top ten. V lost 3 bases to trimming and J lost 4 bases, with 18 bases between them. Germline-derived CDR1 and CDR2 are SGHNT and YENEEA. This CDR3 has 17 amino acids.

J is TRBJ2-2 and V is TRBV11-3; D might be TRBD1 (6 bases). The receptor's source is a human donor in a cohort sampled during active COVID-19. Sample: peripheral blood. The CDR3 DNA sequence: TGTGCCAGCAGCTTCGGACAGACCAGTAAGGGCACCGGGGAGCTGTTTTTT. Its translation is CASSFGQTSKGTGELFF.